This record looks at one T cell receptor beta chain sequence and its context. Its antigen is unidentified. This CDR3 comprises 17 residues. The sample comes from a study of shared clonotypes between healthy human individuals. Study information: Per-donor plates numbered three CD4 naive, three CD4 memory, two CD8 naive and one CD8 memory. General observations from the study: Sharing across four donors was highest in naive CD4 (approximately 5%) and lowest in memory CD8 (about 0.4%). The donor pool, a small one, limited the genetic and exposure-history diversity represented.

Each PCR replicate from the sorted subsets contained about 200 ng DNA, which is roughly 33,000 T cell genomes. Assay: immunoSEQ multiplex PCR; the TCRdb copy retains only in-frame clones and omits some. The data contain roughly 1,600,000 clones, less than 99% of them seen just once; the ten biggest clones take up 0.36%. The sequencing sample was made of naive CD4+ T cells sorted from blood. Subset described: CD45RA+ positively selected. This TCR was recovered from a man aged 30-40 years in good health. V gene TRBV21-1 combines with J gene TRBJ1-1; the table calls TRBD1, which could not be checked here. TRBV21-1 is flagged as a pseudogene. CDR3 DNA: TGTGCCAGCAGCGAACACCCCACAGGACAGGGGAACACTGAAGCTTTCTTT. This sequence encodes CASSEHPTGQGNTEAFF.